This T cell receptor (beta chain) was observed in a study of shared clonotypes between healthy human individuals. Study in general: The study used three CD4 naive, three CD4 memory, two CD8 naive and one CD8 memory plate per donor.

CD45RO-negative, CCR7-selected cells formed the naive CD8 fraction, which excluded terminally differentiated effector memory CD45RA+ cells. The germline V gene has CDR1 MNHEY and CDR2 SMNVEV (reference sequence). After removal of 2 bases from V and 8 bases from J, the junction contained 12 bases not matched to a gene. This CDR3 has 16 residues. Repertoires were generated with immunoSEQ multiplex PCR, while TCRdb's copy carries only in-frame clones and drops some. The table lists a few million clones, just under 95% of them singletons. The source material was naive CD8+ T cells from PBMCs. This sequence originates from a man between 18 and 29 years old in good health. Some clones in this sample may be carry-over from other donors' samples. V and J are TRBV27 and TRBJ1-2, with 9 bases lining up with TRBD1. DNA of the CDR3: TGTGCCAGCAGTTTAAACCCTCAGGACAGGGGACGGGGCTACACCTTC. This gives the protein CASSLNPQDRGRGYTF.